This T cell receptor beta chain was sequenced in a study of CDR3 diversity in severe acne. MiXCR was run by TCRdb on the PCR reads, yielding one entry per CDR3 protein. The sample lists some 84,000 distinct CDR3 sequences; 45% to 55% were seen once. This clonotype appeared once. The germline CDR1 and CDR2 sequences are DFQATT and SNEGSKA (reference sequence). V lost 1 base and J lost 5, with 15 bases in between. The CDR3 length is 14 residues. Sequencing was performed on blood. This rearrangement joins TRBV20-1 to TRBJ2-7; D perhaps matches TRBD2 (5 bases). The sequence was obtained from a male donor in good health, without acne. The CDR3 nucleotides read TGCAGTGCTAGAGGGGTGGGGAGCACCCACGAGCAGTACTTC. Encoded protein: CSARGVGSTHEQYF.